This T cell receptor beta chain is drawn from a study of cytomegalovirus exposure and HLA in healthy donors (dated 2017 in TCRdb). Concerning the study at large: According to a later analysis, one platform produced both the roughly 120 validation repertoires and the 670 or so repertoires of the first cohort. A separate validation cohort of over 95 different subjects was used in addition to the 666-subject first cohort. The study aimed to test whether cataloging public T cell receptors could reveal signatures of past pathogen exposure. To predict cytomegalovirus infection status, the study combined high-throughput TCR immunosequencing, statistical association of individual TCRs with disease status, and machine learning.

Preparation of the library involved the immunoSEQ multiplex PCR assay. The paper's processing steps were these. A statistical classification framework was developed to diagnose cytomegalovirus status using the catalog of TCR beta chain sequences. Here the immuneACCESS table is served through TCRdb, limited to in-frame sequences with V and J called. Missing clones are a known gap in these copies; in checked studies unresolved V genes cover under half, and the rest lacks a known reason. V and J calls plus clone size are reproduced from that table; the DNA served to infer D and trimming. In this sample the table shows roughly 120,000 clones, approximately 94% of which occur a single time. The ten largest clones take up more than 0.9% of the sample. Remarks on this clone: Its recognized antigen is unknown. There are no base qualities to consult, and no much larger clone falls within one base.

The donors were included in the validation cohort of 120 subjects, a group kept apart from the roughly 670-subject first cohort. V is clipped by 5 bases and J by 4 bases, and the sequence between their germline boundaries is 11 bases long. The germline V gene yields MNHNS for CDR1 and SASEGT for CDR2. Taken from cysteine to phenylalanine, the CDR3 has 14 residues. Solely the CDR3 DNA is kept, with 42 bases framed from the first base. The full study reports these points: The validation cohort had no HLA typing available for a later analysis, so co-occurrence within that cohort was assessed over all 130 or so repertoires. While some public TCRs were present in many individuals, most TCR sequences turned up only very rarely across donors. The study listed around 160 TCR beta chains as associated with cytomegalovirus. In both the original and validation cohorts, the classifier was reported to diagnose cytomegalovirus status with high specificity and sensitivity. Subsequent analysis determined that TCRs grouped into clusters in the first cohort also showed a tendency toward co-occurrence across the 120 or so validation repertoires, and approximately 94% of cluster scores exceeded 0. In vitro tests confirmed that three of the cytomegalovirus-associated TCR beta chains recognize cytomegalovirus antigens. According to the authors, the approach could potentially be generalized to other disease states and immunological phenotypes.

The sequencing input was PBMCs. This sequence was found in a woman aged 18-35 years in good health and CMV-seronegative. The rearrangement joined TRBV6-1 to TRBJ2-2, with a weak D call of TRBD1 (6 bases match). The CDR3 protein sequence reads: CASSQNRVTGELFF. The sequenced DNA is TGTGCCAGCAGTCAAAACAGGGTCACCGGGGAGCTGTTTTTT.